These 6 T cell receptor beta chains were sequenced from one sample in a study of blood T cell repertoires in COVID-19 (TCRdb year 2020). Preparation of the library involved the immunoSEQ multiplex PCR assay. Entries here come from immuneACCESS through TCRdb and include only in-frame sequences with V and J called. Some clones fail to appear in such tables; in the studies checked, an unresolved V gene covers under half of the shortfall, and the cause of the remainder is unknown. For this sample the table gives about 250,000 clones, of which 65% to 80% were detected only once. 4% of the sample belongs to the ten largest clones. Material for sequencing was peripheral blood. Receptors were obtained from a woman between 35 and 50 years old with active or convalescent COVID-19.

V usage is TRBV7-6 and J usage is TRBJ2-3; 7 nucleotides line up with TRBD1. Per the germline V gene, CDR1 is SGHVS and CDR2 is FNYEAQ. The CDR3 extends over 15 amino acids. V shed 5 bases, J shed 0 bases, and the junction held 5 bases outside the gene matches. Here the CDR3 DNA reads TGTGCCAGCAGCAGTGGACAGGTTAGCACAGATACGCAGTATTTT. It specifies CASSSGQVSTDTQYF.

CDR3 DNA sequence: TGTGCCAGCAGCCGACAGGTTACTAATGAAAAACTGTTTTTT. Translation gives CASSRQVTNEKLFF. The chain is built from TRBV3-1 (or the pseudogene TRBV3-2) and TRBJ1-4; the D gene is possibly TRBD1 (6 bases). This CDR3 contains 14 residues. Trimming left V 4 bases short and J 2 bases short, with 8 bases between. CDR1 and CDR2 from the germline V gene are LGHDT and YNNKEL (reference sequence).

The CDR3 here is CASRPGQGLYSNQPQHF. The CDR3 DNA reads as TGTGCCAGCAGACCGGGACAGGGGCTCTATAGCAATCAGCCCCAGCATTTT. V usage is TRBV7-3 and J usage is TRBJ1-5; 10 positions match TRBD1. The J segment lost 0 bases and the V segment lost 6 bases, leaving 8 bases of the junction unmatched. Germline lookup yields CDR1 SGHTA and CDR2 FQGTGA. This CDR3 comprises 17 residues.

The chain carries TRBV28 and TRBJ2-5; possible D gene TRBD1, 6 bases. This CDR3 spans 15 amino acids. V was clipped by 5 bases and J by 2 bases, with 15 bases between them. Germline V CDR1 and CDR2: MDHEN, SYDVKM. This CDR3 reads CASSHYRDAQETQYF. The CDR3 bases are TGTGCCAGCAGTCACTACAGGGACGCACAAGAGACCCAGTACTTC.

The table lists this clone with a few counts. This sample includes further DNA sequences coding for the same CDR3. The chain recombines TRBV3-1 (or the pseudogene TRBV3-2) with TRBJ1-6; D remains ambiguous. The CDR3 totals 14 residues. CDR1 is LGHDT, CDR2 YNNKEL, per germline (reference sequence). V lost 1 base, J lost 6 bases, and 7 bases lay in between. CDR3 DNA: TGTGCCAGCAGCCAAGTTGAGGGTAATTCACCCCTCCACTTT. Protein sequence: CASSQVEGNSPLHF.

V is TRBV29-1 and J is TRBJ1-2; D ambiguous. There are 12 residues in the CDR3. CDR1 and CDR2 (germline): SQVTM, ANQGSEA. V lost 6 bases, J lost 0 bases, and 8 bases lay in between. The CDR3 sequence is CSVRRANYGYTF. CDR3 bases: TGCAGCGTGCGGCGGGCTAACTATGGCTACACCTTC.